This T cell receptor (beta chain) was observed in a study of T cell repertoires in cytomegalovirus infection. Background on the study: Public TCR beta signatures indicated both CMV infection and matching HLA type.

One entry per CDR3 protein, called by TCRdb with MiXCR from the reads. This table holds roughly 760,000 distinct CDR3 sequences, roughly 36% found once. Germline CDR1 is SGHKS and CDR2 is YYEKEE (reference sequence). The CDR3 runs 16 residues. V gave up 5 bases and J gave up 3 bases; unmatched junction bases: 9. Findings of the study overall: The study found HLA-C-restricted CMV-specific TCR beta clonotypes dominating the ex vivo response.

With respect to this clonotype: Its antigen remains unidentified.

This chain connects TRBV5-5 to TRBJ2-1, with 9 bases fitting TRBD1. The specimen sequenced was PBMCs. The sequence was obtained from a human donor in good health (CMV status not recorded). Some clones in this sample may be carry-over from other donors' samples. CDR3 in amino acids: CASSTDSDRGYNEQFF. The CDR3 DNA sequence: TGTGCCAGCAGTACCGACTCGGACAGGGGCTACAATGAGCAGTTCTTC.